The T cell receptor (beta chain) under discussion was sequenced for a study of CD8 T cells in Susac syndrome. Bulk CD8+ and CD4+ cells came from magnetic negative isolation; CD8+ TEMRA by FACS. RNA in amounts of roughly 0.5 to 1 ug was reverse transcribed with random hexamers. The method of amplification for TCR beta CDR3 was immunoSEQ multiplex PCR, covering 54 Vbeta and 13 Jbeta. TCRdb re-called the immunoSEQ multiplex PCR reads through MiXCR, storing one row per CDR3 protein. The data hold 150,000 to 200,000 distinct CDR3 sequences, with roughly 94% observed a single time. The clonotype was recovered from a human donor with multiple sclerosis. The sequenced sample was CD4+ T cells from PBMCs.

CDR3 residues: CASSSETGMNTEAFF. For the CDR3, the DNA is TGTGCCAGCAGCTCAGAGACAGGCATGAACACTGAAGCTTTCTTT. The genes are TRBV6-1 and TRBJ1-1; TRBD1 might be the D (6 bases). The CDR3 extends over 15 amino acids. CDR1 MNHNS and CDR2 SASEGT come from the germline V gene. Between the trimmed V and J ends, which lost 6 bases and 0 bases, there was a span of 14 bases.